One sample yielded the 11 T cell receptor beta chains listed below, sequenced in a study of blood T cell repertoires in COVID-19. Sequencing used immunoSEQ multiplex PCR; TCRdb keeps in-frame clones, though not all of them. The profile shows 15,000 or so clones, about four fifths of them singletons. The sample comprised peripheral blood. The receptor source for this set is an elderly man with active COVID-19.

J is TRBJ2-5 and V is TRBV5-6; 7 bases map to TRBD1. Germline CDR1 SGHDT, CDR2 YYEEEE. The ends lost 0 bases at V and 5 bases at J; junction bases unmatched: 4. This CDR3 contains 14 residues. CDR3 in amino acids: CASSLDRGGETQYF. Here the CDR3 DNA reads TGTGCCAGCAGCTTGGACAGGGGTGGCGAGACCCAGTACTTC.

V usage is TRBV18 and J usage is TRBJ2-1; 8 nucleotides line up with TRBD2. The CDR3 is made up of 15 amino acids. Looked up from germline, CDR1 is KGHSH and CDR2 is LQKENI. The ends lost 0 bases at V and 8 bases at J; junction bases unmatched: 6. CDR3 residues: CASSPPSGSMDEQFF. The CDR3 nucleotides are TGTGCCAGCTCACCACCCAGCGGGAGTATGGATGAGCAGTTCTTC.

The V call is TRBV6-1, the J call TRBJ2-1; 7 nucleotides agree with TRBD1. The length of the CDR3 is 15 residues. V lost 2 bases, J lost 2 bases, and 3 bases stayed unmatched. Germline CDR1 reads MNHNS; CDR2 reads SASEGT. CDR3 in amino acids: CASSEIQGAYNEQFF. CDR3 nucleotide sequence: TGTGCCAGCAGTGAAATCCAGGGGGCCTACAATGAGCAGTTCTTC.

The J gene is TRBJ2-2, the V gene TRBV5-1, with 9 bases lining up with TRBD1. Germline V gene sequence: CDR1 SGHRS, CDR2 YFSETQ. The V gene end was trimmed by 0 bases and the J gene end by 7 bases; junction bases not matched to a gene: 7. The CDR3 extends over 16 amino acids. The CDR3 nucleotides are TGCGCCAGCAGCTTGGATCAACAGGGGGCTCACGGGGAGCTGTTTTTT. Its translation is CASSLDQQGAHGELFF.

This sequence joins TRBV28 and TRBJ2-1, with TRBD1 identical over 9 bases. CDR1 is MDHEN, CDR2 SYDVKM, per germline. Trimming cost V 6 bases and J 5 bases; bases outside gene matches: 17. This CDR3 is 18 amino acids long. CDR3 sequence (DNA): TGTGCCAGCAGAAATTCCTTCCCGGACAGGGGTCGGGACAATGAGCAGTTCTTC. Its translation: CASRNSFPDRGRDNEQFF.

For the CDR3, the DNA is TGTGCCAGCAGTGCCGGGACAGGGGCTGGAAACACCATATATTTT. It is translated as CASSAGTGAGNTIYF. This chain joins TRBV25-1 and TRBJ1-3; 10 bases match TRBD1. The length of the CDR3 is 15 residues. Germline V gives CDR1 MGHDK, CDR2 SYGVNS. V was pared by 4 bases and J by 2 bases, with 2 bases of the junction left unmatched. The variable domain in full, completed from reference TRBV25-1 and TRBJ1-3, reads EADIYQTPRYLVIGTGKKITLECSQTMGHDKMYWYQQDPGMELHLIHYSYGVNSTEKGDLSSESTVSRIRTEHFPLTLESARPSHTSQYLCASSAGTGAGNTIYFGEGSWLTVV.

This rearrangement joins TRBV10-2 to TRBJ2-7; 13 positions agree with TRBD2. V lost 7 bases, J lost 9 bases, and 15 bases stayed unmatched. The CDR3 contains 16 residues. The germline V gene encodes CDR1 WSHSY and CDR2 SAAADI. CDR3 sequence: CASTGLAGVTHPGQYF. Written as DNA, the CDR3 is TGCGCCAGCACAGGACTAGCGGGAGTAACCCACCCGGGGCAGTACTTC.

The genes are TRBV5-1 and TRBJ1-1, with D possibly TRBD1 on 6 matching bases. Trimming took off 1 base at V and 0 bases at J, with 16 bases between the two ends. Germline V lookup: CDR1 SGHRS, CDR2 YFSETQ. The CDR3 sequence is 17 residues long. CDR3 sequence reads: CASSLFSRGTMNTEAFF. CDR3 coding DNA: TGCGCCAGCAGCTTGTTTTCGAGGGGGACAATGAACACTGAAGCTTTCTTT.

The chain recombines TRBV29-1 with TRBJ1-2, with D maybe TRBD1 (5 bases). The CDR3 is 11 residues long. Trimming took off 6 bases at V and 12 bases at J, with 17 bases between the two ends. Looked up from germline, CDR1 is SQVTM and CDR2 is ANQGSEA. The CDR3 protein is CSVRQTRLNTF. The CDR3 DNA sequence: TGCAGCGTGCGACAGACGCGGTTGAACACCTTC.

The chain is built from TRBV7-9 and TRBJ2-1; TRBD2 matches 13 bases. V shed 5 bases and J 10 bases; nucleotides not matched to a gene: 5. The CDR3 is 14 amino acids. Germline loops: CDR1 SEHNR, CDR2 FQNEAQ (reference sequence). CDR3 in amino acids: CASSRLAGGGEQFF. The CDR3 DNA sequence: TGTGCCAGCAGCCGACTAGCGGGAGGCGGGGAGCAGTTCTTC.

This clone was seen once. The chain links TRBV2 to TRBJ2-7; D gene unclear. CDR1 is SNHLY, CDR2 FYNNEI, per germline. CDR3 size: 11 residues. The V and J ends lost 2 bases and 6 bases respectively, with 5 bases between them. CDR3 sequence: CASSEKAEQYF. CDR3 coding DNA: TGTGCCAGCAGTGAAAAAGCCGAGCAGTACTTC.